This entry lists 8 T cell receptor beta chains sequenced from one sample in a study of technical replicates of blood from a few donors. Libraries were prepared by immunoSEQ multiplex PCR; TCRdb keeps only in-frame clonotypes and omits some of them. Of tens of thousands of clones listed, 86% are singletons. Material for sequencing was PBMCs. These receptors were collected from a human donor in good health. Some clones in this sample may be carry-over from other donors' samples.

CDR3 sequence: CATSLVEDSSNEKLFF. DNA of the CDR3: TGTGCCACCAGCCTTGTCGAGGACAGCTCTAATGAAAAACTGTTTTTT. The gene calls are TRBV15 and TRBJ1-4, with a weak D call TRBD1 (6 bases). The CDR3 sequence is 16 residues long. The V gene lost 5 bases and the J gene lost 3 bases, with 16 bases spanning the gap. Germline CDR1 reads LNHNV; CDR2 reads YYDKDF (reference sequence).

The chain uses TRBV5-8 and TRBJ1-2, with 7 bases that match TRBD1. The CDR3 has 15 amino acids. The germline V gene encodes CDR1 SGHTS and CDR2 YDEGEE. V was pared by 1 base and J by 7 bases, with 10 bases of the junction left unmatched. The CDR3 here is CASSLRLSGGIGYTF. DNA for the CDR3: TGTGCCAGCAGCTTGCGCTTGTCAGGGGGTATTGGCTACACCTTC.

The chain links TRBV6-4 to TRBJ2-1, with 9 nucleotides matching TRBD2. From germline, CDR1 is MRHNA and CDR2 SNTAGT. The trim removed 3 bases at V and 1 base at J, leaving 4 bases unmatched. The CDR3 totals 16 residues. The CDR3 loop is CASSDSGLASYNEQFF. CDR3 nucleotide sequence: TGTGCCAGCAGTGATTCGGGACTAGCTTCCTACAATGAGCAGTTCTTC.

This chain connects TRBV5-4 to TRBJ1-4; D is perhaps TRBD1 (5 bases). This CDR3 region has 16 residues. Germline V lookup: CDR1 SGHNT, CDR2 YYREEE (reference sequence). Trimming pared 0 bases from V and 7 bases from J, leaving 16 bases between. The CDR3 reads CASSLAETARPEKLFF. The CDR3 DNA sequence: TGTGCCAGCAGCTTGGCCGAGACAGCTCGCCCTGAAAAACTGTTTTTT.

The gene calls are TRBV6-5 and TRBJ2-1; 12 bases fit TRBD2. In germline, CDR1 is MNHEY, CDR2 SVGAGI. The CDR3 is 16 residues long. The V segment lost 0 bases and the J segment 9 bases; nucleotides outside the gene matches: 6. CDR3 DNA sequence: TGTGCCAGCAGTTACTCGCTAGCGGGAGGGCCGGGTGAGCAGTTCTTC. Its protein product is CASSYSLAGGPGEQFF.

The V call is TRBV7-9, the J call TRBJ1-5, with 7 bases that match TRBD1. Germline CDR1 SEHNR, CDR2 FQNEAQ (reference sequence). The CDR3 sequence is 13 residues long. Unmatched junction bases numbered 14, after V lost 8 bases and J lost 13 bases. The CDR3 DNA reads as TGTGCCAGCGGAACCTCTTCAGGGGGGCAGCAGCATTTT. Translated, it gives CASGTSSGGQQHF.

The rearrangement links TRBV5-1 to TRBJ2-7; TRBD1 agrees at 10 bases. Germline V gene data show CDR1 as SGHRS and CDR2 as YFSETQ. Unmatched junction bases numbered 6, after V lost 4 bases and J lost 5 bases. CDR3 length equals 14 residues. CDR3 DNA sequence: TGCGCCAGCAGCCCGGGACAGGGGATCCACGAGCAGTACTTC. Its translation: CASSPGQGIHEQYF.

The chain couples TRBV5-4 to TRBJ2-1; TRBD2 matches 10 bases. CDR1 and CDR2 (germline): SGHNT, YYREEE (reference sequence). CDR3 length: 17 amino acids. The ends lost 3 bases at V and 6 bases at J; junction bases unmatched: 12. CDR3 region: CASSSPNSGRTGNEQFF. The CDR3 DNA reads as TGTGCCAGCAGCTCGCCGAATAGCGGGAGGACGGGCAATGAGCAGTTCTTC. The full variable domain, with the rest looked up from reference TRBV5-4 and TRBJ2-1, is ETGVTQSPTHLIKTRGQQVTLRCSSQSGHNTVSWYQQALGQGPQFIFQYYREEENGRGNFPPRFSGLQFPNYSSELNVNALELDDSALYLCASSSPNSGRTGNEQFFGPGTRLTVL.